This T cell receptor (beta chain) was profiled in a study of CD8 T cells in Susac syndrome. A note on this clonotype: Its antigen is not identified.

Random hexamers were used to reverse transcribe an amount of roughly 0.5 to 1 ug RNA. By means of immunoSEQ multiplex PCR, TCR beta CDR3 spanning 54 Vbeta and 13 Jbeta underwent amplification. In TCRdb, the immunoSEQ multiplex PCR reads were re-called with MiXCR into one record per CDR3 protein. The repertoire holds some 95,000 distinct CDR3 sequences, with just under 95% as singletons. CDR1 and CDR2 from the germline V gene are LGHDT and YNNKEL (reference sequence). CDR3 size: 15 residues. Unmatched junction bases numbered 4, after V lost 0 bases and J lost 3 bases. Study results and caveats: As acknowledged by the study, its TCR sequencing and HLA analysis included a relatively small number of individuals.

Blood CD8+ and CD4+ T cells underwent high-throughput TCR beta sequencing. In contrast to the negatively isolated CD8+ and CD4+ T cells, TEMRA cells were FACS-enriched. Sequenced material: CD8+ T cells from PBMCs. The sequence came from a human donor in good health. The chain is built from TRBV3-1 and TRBJ1-2, with TRBD1 matching over 7 bases. DNA of the CDR3: TGTGCCAGCAGCCAAGATTTAGGGGGCGACTATGGCTACACCTTC. The encoded protein is CASSQDLGGDYGYTF.